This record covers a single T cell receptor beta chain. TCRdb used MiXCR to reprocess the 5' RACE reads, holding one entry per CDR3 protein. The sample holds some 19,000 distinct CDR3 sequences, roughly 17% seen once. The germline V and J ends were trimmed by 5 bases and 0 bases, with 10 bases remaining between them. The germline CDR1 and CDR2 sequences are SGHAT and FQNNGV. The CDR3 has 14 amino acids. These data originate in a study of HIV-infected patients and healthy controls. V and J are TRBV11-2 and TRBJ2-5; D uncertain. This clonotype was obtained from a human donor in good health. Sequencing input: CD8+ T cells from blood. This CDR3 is CASSVGGDQETQYF. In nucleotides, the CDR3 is TGTGCCAGCAGCGTGGGTGGCGACCAAGAGACCCAGTACTTC.